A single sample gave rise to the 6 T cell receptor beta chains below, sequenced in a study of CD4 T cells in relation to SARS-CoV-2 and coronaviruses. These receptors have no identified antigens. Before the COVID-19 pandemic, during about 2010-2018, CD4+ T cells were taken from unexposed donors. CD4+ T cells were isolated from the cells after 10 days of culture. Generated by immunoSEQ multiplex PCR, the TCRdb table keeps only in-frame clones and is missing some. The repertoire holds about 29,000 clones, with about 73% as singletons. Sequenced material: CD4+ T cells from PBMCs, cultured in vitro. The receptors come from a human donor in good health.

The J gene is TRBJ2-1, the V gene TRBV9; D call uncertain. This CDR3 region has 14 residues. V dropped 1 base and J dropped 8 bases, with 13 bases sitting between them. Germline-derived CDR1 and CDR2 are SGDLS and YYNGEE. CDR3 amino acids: CASSVHPRRDEQFF. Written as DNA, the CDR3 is TGTGCCAGCAGCGTACACCCGCGTCGGGATGAGCAGTTCTTC. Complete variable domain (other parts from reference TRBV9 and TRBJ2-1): DSGVTQTPKHLITATGQRVTLRCSPRSGDLSVYWYQQSLDQGLQFLIQYYNGEERAKGNILERFSAQQFPDLHSELNLSSLELGDSALYFCASSVHPRRDEQFFGPGTRLTVL.

CDR3: CASSPPLGWDTQYF. CDR3 nucleotides: TGTGCCAGCAGCCCCCCGTTGGGTTGGGATACGCAGTATTTT. The rearrangement joins TRBV7-2 to TRBJ2-3; unclear D gene. CDR1 is SGHTA and CDR2 is FQGNSA in the germline V gene. The V gene lost 5 bases and the J gene lost 6 bases, with 15 bases spanning the gap. The CDR3 has 14 amino acids.

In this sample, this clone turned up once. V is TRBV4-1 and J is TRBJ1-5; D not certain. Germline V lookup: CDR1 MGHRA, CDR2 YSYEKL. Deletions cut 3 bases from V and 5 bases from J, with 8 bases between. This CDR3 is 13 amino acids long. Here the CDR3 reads CASSQSVYQPQHF. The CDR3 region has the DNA TGCGCCAGCAGCCAGAGCGTTTATCAGCCCCAGCATTTT.

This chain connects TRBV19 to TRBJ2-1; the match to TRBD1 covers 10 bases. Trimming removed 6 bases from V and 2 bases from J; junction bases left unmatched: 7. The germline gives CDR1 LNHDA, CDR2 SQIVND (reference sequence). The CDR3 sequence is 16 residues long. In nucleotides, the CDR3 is TGTGCCAGTAGACGGACAGGGGGAACTACCTACAATGAGCAGTTCTTC. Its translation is CASRRTGGTTYNEQFF.

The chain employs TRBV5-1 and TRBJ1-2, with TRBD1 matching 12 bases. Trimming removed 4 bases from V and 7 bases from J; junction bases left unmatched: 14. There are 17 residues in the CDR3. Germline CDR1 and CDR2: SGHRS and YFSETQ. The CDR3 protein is CASSRGTGGAMIPGYTF. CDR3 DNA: TGCGCCAGCAGCCGCGGGACAGGGGGCGCAATGATTCCTGGCTACACCTTC.

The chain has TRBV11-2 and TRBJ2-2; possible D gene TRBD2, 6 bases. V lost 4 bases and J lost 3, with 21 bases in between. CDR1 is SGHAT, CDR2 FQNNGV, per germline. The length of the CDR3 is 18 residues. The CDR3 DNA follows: TGTGCCAGCAGCTCCCTAGGACTACCCCTCGGGTACACCGGGGAGCTGTTTTTT. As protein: CASSSLGLPLGYTGELFF.